A few counts support the clone carrying this T cell receptor beta chain. The antigen is not known. The data originate from a study of T-cell memory formation after mild COVID-19. Study observations and caveats: Mainly CM and EM harbored the contracting CD4+ clones; mainly EMRA harbored the CD8+ ones.

Trimming cost V 5 bases and J 7 bases, with 7 bases left between them. This CDR3 comprises 11 residues. Germline loops: CDR1 SGHRS, CDR2 YFSETQ. MiXCR, applied by TCRdb to the 5' RACE reads, yields one record per CDR3 protein. Of 270,000 or so distinct CDR3 sequences listed, roughly a sixth are singletons. The receptor comes from a man younger than 35 who had mild COVID-19 (a few samples of this study predate the infection). Cell type and time point are not known. The rearrangement joins TRBV5-1 to TRBJ2-1, with D possibly TRBD2 on 6 matching bases. The sequencing sample was made of PBMCs or a T cell subset sorted from them (not recorded which). The CDR3 loop reads CASRGGNEQFF. In nucleotides, the CDR3 is TGCGCCAGCAGGGGAGGAAATGAGCAGTTCTTC.